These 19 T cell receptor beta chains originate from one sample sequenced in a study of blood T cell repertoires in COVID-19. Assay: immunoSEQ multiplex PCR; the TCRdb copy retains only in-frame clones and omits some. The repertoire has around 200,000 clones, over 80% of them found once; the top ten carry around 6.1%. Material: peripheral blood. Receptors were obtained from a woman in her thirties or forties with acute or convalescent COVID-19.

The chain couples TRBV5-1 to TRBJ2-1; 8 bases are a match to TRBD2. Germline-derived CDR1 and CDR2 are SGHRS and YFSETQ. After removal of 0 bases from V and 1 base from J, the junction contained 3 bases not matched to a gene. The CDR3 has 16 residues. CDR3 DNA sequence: TGCGCCAGCAGCTTGGGCGGGGGGACTTCCTACAATGAGCAGTTCTTC. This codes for CASSLGGGTSYNEQFF.

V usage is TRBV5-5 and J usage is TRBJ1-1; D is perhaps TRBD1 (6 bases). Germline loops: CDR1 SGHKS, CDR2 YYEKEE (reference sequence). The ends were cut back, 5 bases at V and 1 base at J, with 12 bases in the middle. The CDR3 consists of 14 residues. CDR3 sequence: CASRRGQTNTEAFF. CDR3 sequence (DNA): TGTGCCAGCAGAAGAGGACAGACGAACACTGAAGCTTTCTTT.

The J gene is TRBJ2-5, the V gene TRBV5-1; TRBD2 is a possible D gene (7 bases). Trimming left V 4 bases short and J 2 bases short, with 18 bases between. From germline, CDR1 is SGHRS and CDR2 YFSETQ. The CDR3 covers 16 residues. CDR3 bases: TGCGCCAGCAGCCCAGGAGTGGGGGGGGCTCAAGAGACCCAGTACTTC. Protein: CASSPGVGGAQETQYF. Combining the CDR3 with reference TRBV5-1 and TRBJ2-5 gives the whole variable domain KAGVTQTPRYLIKTRGQQVTLSCSPISGHRSVSWYQQTPGQGLQFLFEYFSETQRNKGNFPGRFSGRQFSNSRSEMNVSTLELGDSALYLCASSPGVGGAQETQYFGPGTRLLVL.

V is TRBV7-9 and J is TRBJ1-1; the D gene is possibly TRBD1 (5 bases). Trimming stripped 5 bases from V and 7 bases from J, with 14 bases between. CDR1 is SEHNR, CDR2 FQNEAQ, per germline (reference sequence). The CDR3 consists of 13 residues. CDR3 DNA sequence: TGTGCCAGCAGCCTGGGACTGCGGGATGAAGCTTTCTTT. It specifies CASSLGLRDEAFF.

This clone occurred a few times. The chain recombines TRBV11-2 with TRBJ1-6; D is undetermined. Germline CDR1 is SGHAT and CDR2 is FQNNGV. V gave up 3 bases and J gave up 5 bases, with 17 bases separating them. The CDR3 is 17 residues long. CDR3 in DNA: TGTGCCAGCAGCTTGGCTCACGGGAGCGGCGATAATTCACCCCTCCACTTT. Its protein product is CASSLAHGSGDNSPLHF.

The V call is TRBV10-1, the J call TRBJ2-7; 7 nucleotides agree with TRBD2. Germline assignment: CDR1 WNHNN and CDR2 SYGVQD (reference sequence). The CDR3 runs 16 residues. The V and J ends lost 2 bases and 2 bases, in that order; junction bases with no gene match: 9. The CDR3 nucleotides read TGCGCCAGCAGTGAGCCAACCACGGGGGGACCCTACGAGCAGTACTTC. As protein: CASSEPTTGGPYEQYF.

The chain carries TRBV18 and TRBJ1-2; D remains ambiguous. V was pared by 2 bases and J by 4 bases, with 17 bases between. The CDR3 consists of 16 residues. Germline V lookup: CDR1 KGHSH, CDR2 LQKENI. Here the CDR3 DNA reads TGTGCCAGCTCACCAAATTATCGGGGTTCCGGCTATGGCTACACCTTC. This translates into CASSPNYRGSGYGYTF.

The CDR3 bases are TGTGCCAGCAGCCAAGTTCTGGGGGGGTCCGCCATATATTTT. It specifies CASSQVLGGSAIYF. The chain couples TRBV3-1 (or the pseudogene TRBV3-2) to TRBJ1-3; the D gene is possibly TRBD1 (5 bases). Germline CDR1 is LGHDT and CDR2 is YNNKEL (reference sequence). With 1 base removed from V and 11 bases from J, the gap between germline ends came to 15 bases. This CDR3 has 14 amino acids.

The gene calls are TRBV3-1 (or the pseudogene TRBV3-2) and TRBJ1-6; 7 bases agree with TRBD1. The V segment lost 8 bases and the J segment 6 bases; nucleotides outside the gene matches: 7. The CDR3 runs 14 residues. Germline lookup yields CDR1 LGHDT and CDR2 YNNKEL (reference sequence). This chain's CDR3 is CASERQGGNSPLHF. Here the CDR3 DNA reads TGTGCCAGCGAACGACAGGGAGGTAATTCACCCCTCCACTTT.

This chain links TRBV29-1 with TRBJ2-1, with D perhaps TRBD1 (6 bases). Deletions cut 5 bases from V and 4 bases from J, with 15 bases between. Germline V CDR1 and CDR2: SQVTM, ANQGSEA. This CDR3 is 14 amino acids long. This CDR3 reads CSVPRQAFYNEQFF. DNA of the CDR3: TGCAGCGTTCCTAGACAGGCCTTTTACAATGAGCAGTTCTTC.

The CDR3 DNA reads TGTGCCAGCAGCTTTTCTGGGGCAGGAAACACCATATATTTT. This translates into CASSFSGAGNTIYF. The chain combines TRBV7-9 with TRBJ1-3, with a weak D call TRBD1 (5 bases). The CDR3 contains 14 residues. Trimming removed 3 bases from V and 4 bases from J, with 10 bases in between. CDR1 and CDR2 (germline): SEHNR, FQNEAQ (reference sequence).

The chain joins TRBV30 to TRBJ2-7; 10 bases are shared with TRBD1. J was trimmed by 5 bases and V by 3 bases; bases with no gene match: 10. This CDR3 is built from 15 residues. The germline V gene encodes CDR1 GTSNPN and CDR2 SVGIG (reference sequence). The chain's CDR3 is CAWSPTGGAYNEQYF. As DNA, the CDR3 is TGTGCCTGGAGCCCGACAGGGGGCGCGTACAACGAGCAGTACTTC.

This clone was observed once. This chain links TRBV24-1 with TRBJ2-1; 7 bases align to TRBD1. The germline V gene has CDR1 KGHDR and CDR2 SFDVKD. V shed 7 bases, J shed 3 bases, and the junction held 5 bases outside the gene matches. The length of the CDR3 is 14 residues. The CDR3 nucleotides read TGTGCCACCAGAGCCGGGACAGACTACAATGAGCAGTTCTTC. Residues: CATRAGTDYNEQFF.

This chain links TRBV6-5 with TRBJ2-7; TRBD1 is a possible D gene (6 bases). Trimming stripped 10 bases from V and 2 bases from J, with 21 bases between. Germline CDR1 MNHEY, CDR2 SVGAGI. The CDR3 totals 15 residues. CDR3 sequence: CATDLGAGNTYEQYF. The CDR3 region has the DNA TGTGCCACCGACCTGGGGGCGGGCAATACCTACGAGCAGTACTTC.

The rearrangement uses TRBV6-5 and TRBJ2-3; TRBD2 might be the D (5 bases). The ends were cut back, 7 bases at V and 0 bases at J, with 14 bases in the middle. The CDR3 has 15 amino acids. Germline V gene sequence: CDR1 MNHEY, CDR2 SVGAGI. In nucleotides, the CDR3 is TGTGCCAGCACCGGGGTGGCAGGAAGCACAGATACGCAGTATTTT. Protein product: CASTGVAGSTDTQYF.

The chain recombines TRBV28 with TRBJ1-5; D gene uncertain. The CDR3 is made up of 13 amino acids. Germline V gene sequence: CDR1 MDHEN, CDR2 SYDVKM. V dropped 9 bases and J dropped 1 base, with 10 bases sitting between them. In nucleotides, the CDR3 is TGTGCCAGTACCACGGTGAGCAATCAGCCCCAGCATTTT. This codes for CASTTVSNQPQHF. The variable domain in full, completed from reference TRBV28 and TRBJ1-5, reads DVKVTQSSRYLVKRTGEKVFLECVQDMDHENMFWYRQDPGLGLRLIYFSYDVKMKEKGDIPEGYSVSREKKERFSLILESASTNQTSMYLCASTTVSNQPQHFGDGTRLSIL.

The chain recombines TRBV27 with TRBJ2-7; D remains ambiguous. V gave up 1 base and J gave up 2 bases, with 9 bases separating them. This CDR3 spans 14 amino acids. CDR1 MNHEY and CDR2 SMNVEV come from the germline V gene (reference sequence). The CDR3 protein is CASSLYADTYEQYF. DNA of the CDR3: TGTGCCAGCAGTTTATACGCAGACACCTACGAGCAGTACTTC.

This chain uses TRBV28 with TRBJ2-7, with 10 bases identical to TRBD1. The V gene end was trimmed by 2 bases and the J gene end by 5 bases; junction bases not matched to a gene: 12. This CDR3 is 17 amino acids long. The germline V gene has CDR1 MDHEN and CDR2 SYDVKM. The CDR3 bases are TGTGCCAGCAGTTTAGAAAAACCGGGACAGGGGATTAACGAGCAGTACTTC. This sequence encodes CASSLEKPGQGINEQYF.

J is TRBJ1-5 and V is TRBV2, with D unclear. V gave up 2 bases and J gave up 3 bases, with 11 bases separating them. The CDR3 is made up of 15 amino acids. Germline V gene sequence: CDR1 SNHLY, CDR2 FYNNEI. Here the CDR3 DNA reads TGTGCCAGCAGTGAATCGGCGACTTACAATCAGCCCCAGCATTTT. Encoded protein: CASSESATYNQPQHF.